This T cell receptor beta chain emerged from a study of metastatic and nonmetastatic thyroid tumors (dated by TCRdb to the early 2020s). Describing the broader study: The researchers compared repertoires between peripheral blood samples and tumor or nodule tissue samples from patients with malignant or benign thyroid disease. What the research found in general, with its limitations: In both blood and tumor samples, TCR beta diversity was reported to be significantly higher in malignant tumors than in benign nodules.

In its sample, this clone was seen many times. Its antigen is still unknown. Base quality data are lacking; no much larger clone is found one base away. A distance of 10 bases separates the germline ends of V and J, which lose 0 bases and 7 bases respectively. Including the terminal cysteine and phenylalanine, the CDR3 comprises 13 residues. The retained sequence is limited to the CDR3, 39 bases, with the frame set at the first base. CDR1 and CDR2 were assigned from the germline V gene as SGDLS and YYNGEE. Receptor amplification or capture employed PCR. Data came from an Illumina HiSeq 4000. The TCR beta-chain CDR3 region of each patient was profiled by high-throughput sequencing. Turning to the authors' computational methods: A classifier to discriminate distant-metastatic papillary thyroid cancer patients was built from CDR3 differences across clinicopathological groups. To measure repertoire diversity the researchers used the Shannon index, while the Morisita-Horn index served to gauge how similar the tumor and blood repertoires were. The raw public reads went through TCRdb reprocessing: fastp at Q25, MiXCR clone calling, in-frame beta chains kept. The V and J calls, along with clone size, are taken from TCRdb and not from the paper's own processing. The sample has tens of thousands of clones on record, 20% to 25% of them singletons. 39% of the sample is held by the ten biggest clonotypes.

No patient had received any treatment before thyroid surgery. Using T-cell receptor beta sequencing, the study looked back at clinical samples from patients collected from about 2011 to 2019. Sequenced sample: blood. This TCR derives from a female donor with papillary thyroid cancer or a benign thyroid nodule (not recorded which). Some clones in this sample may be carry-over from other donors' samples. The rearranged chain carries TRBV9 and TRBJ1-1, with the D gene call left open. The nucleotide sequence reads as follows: TGTGCCAGCAGCGTAGCTGGAGACGGTGAAGCTTTCTTT. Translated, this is CASSVAGDGEAFF.